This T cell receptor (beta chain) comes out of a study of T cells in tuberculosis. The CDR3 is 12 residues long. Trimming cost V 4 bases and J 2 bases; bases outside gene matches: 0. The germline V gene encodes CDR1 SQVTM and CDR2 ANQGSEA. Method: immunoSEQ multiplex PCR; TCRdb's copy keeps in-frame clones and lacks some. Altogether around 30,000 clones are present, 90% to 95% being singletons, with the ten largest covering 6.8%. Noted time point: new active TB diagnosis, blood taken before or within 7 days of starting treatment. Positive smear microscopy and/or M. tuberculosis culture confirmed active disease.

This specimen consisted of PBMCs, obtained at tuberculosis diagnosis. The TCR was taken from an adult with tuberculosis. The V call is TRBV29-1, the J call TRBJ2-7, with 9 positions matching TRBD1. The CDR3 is CSVGTGAYEQYF. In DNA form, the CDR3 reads TGCAGCGTTGGGACAGGGGCCTACGAGCAGTACTTC.